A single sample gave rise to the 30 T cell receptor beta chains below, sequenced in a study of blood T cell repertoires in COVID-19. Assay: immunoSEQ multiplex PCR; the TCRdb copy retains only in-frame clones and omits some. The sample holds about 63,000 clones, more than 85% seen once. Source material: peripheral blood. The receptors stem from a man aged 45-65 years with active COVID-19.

The CDR3 nucleotides read TGCGCCAGCAGCTTGGGGGGGCATACAGGGGACGGAGAGACCCAGTACTTC. It encodes CASSLGGHTGDGETQYF. The rearrangement links TRBV5-1 to TRBJ2-5, with 7 nucleotides matching TRBD1. The V gene end was trimmed by 0 bases and the J gene end by 4 bases; junction bases not matched to a gene: 12. The CDR3 consists of 17 residues. CDR1 SGHRS and CDR2 YFSETQ come from the germline V gene.

CDR3 nucleotide sequence: TGTGCCAGCAGCCACATATCGGGACTAGCGGGGGGGCCCTATGAGCAGTTCTTC. Amino acids: CASSHISGLAGGPYEQFF. The gene calls are TRBV3-1 (or the pseudogene TRBV3-2) and TRBJ2-1; 16 bases are shared with TRBD2. Germline V gives CDR1 LGHDT, CDR2 YNNKEL (reference sequence). V shed 3 bases, J shed 8 bases, and the junction held 10 bases outside the gene matches. The CDR3 spans 18 residues.

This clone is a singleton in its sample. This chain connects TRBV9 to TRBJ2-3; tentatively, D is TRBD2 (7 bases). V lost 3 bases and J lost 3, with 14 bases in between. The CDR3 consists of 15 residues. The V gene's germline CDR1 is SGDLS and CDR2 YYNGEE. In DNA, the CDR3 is TGTGCCAGCAGCGAGGGGAGGGGGGTTACAGATACGCAGTATTTT. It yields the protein CASSEGRGVTDTQYF.

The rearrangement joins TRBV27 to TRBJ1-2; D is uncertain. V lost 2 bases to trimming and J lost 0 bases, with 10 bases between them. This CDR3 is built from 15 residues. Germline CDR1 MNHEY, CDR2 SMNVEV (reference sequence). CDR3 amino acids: CASSLRDKANYGYTF. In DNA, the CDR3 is TGTGCCAGCAGTTTACGGGATAAAGCTAACTATGGCTACACCTTC.

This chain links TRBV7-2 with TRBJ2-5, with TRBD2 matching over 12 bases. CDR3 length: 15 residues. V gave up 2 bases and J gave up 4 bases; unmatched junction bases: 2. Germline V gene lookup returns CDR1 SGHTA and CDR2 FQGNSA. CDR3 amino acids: CASSLTSGGRETQYF. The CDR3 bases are TGTGCCAGCAGCTTAACTAGCGGGGGGAGAGAGACCCAGTACTTC.

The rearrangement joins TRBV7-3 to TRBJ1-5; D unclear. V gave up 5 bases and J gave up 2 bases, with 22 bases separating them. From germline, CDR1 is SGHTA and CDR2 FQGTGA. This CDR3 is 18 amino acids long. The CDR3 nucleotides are TGTGCCAGCAGCCAGCGCTACGTGGAGTGGGTCGGCAATCAGCCCCAGCATTTT. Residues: CASSQRYVEWVGNQPQHF.

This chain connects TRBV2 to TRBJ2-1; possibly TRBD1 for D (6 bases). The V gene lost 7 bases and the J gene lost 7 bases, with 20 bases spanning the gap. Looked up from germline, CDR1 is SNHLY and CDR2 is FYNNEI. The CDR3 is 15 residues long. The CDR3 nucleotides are TGTGCCAGCACTAGCCGGGACATAAGCTATAATGAGCAGTTCTTC. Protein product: CASTSRDISYNEQFF.

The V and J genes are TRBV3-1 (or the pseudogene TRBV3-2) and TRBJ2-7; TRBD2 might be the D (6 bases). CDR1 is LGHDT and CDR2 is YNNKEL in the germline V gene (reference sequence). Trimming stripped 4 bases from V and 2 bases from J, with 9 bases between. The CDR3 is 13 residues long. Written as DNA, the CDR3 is TGTGCCAGCAGCCGGGGACTCGCCTACGAGCAGTACTTC. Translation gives CASSRGLAYEQYF.

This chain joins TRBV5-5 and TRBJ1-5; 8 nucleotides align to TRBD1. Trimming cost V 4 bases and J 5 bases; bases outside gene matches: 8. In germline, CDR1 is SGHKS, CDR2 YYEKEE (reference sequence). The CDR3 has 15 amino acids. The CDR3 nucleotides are TGTGCCAGCAGCACACAGGGGGGGTCACATCAGCCCCAGCATTTT. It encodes CASSTQGGSHQPQHF.

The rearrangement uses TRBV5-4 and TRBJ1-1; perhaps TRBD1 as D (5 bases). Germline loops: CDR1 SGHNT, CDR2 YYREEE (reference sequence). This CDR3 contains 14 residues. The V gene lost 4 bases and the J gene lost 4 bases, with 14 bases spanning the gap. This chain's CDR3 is CASSPDSLSTEAFF. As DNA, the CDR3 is TGTGCCAGCAGCCCAGACAGCCTCTCCACTGAAGCTTTCTTT. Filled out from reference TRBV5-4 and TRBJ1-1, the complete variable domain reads ETGVTQSPTHLIKTRGQQVTLRCSSQSGHNTVSWYQQALGQGPQFIFQYYREEENGRGNFPPRFSGLQFPNYSSELNVNALELDDSALYLCASSPDSLSTEAFFGQGTRLTVV.

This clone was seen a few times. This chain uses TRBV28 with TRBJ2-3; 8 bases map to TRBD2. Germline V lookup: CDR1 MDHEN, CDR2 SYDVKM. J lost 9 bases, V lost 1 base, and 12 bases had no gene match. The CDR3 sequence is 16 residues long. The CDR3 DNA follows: TGTGCCAGCAGTTTATTGGCTAGCGGGCGGATATCGACGCAGTATTTT. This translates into CASSLLASGRISTQYF.

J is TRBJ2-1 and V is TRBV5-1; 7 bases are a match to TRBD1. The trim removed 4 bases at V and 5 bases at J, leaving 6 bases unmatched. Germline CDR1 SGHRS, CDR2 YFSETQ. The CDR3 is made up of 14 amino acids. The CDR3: CASSPDRADNEQFF. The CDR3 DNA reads TGCGCCAGCAGCCCTGACAGGGCCGACAATGAGCAGTTCTTC.

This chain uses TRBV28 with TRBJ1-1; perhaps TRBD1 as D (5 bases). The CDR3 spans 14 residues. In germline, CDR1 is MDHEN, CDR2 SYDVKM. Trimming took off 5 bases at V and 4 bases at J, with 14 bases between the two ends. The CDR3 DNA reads TGTGCCAGCAGTACCCTTCAGGGAACCACTGAAGCTTTCTTT. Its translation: CASSTLQGTTEAFF. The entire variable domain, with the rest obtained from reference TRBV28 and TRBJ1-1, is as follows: DVKVTQSSRYLVKRTGEKVFLECVQDMDHENMFWYRQDPGLGLRLIYFSYDVKMKEKGDIPEGYSVSREKKERFSLILESASTNQTSMYLCASSTLQGTTEAFFGQGTRLTVV.

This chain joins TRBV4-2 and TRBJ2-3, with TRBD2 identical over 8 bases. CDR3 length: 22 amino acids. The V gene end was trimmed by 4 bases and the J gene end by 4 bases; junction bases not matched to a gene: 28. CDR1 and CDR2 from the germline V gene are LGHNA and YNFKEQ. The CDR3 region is CASSRDKDYGAGGPLEPDTQYF. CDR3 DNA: TGTGCCAGCAGCCGGGACAAAGACTACGGGGCGGGGGGCCCTTTAGAGCCAGATACGCAGTATTTT.

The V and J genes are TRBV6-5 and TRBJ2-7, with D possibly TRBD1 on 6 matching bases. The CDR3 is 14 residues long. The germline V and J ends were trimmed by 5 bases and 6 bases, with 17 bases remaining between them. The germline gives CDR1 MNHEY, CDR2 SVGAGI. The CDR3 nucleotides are TGTGCCAGCAGTAGAGCTCAGGGGTTAGGCGAGCAGTACTTC. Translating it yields CASSRAQGLGEQYF.

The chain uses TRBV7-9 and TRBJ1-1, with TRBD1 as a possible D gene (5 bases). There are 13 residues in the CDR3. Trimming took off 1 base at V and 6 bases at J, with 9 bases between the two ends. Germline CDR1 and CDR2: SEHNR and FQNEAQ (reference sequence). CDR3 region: CASSLGRDAEAFF. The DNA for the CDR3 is TGTGCCAGCAGCTTAGGCAGGGATGCTGAAGCTTTCTTT. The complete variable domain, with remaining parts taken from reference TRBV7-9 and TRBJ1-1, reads DTGVSQNPRHKITKRGQNVTFRCDPISEHNRLYWYRQTLGQGPEFLTYFQNEAQLEKSRLLSDRFSAERPKGSFSTLEIQRTEQGDSAMYLCASSLGRDAEAFFGQGTRLTVV.

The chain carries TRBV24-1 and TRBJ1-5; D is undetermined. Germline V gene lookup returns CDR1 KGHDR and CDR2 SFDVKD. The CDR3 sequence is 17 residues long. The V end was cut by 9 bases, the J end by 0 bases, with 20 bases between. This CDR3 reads CATETRGQTYSNQPQHF. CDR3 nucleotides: TGTGCCACCGAAACTAGAGGGCAGACCTATAGCAATCAGCCCCAGCATTTT.

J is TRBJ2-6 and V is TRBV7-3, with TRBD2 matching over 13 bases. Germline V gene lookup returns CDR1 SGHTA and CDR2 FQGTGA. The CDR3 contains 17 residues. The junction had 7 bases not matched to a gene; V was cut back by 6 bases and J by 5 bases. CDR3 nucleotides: TGTGCCAGCAGTAGGGGACTAGCGGGGCGAAGGGCCAACGTCCTGACTTTC. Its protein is CASSRGLAGRRANVLTF.

The chain's CDR3 is CASSPQGIHTEAFF. The CDR3 region has the DNA TGTGCCAGCAGCCCACAGGGAATTCACACTGAAGCTTTCTTT. The chain couples TRBV7-9 to TRBJ1-1; TRBD1 might be the D (6 bases). This CDR3 is 14 amino acids long. Germline loops: CDR1 SEHNR, CDR2 FQNEAQ (reference sequence). V was shortened by 5 bases and J by 3 bases, with 13 bases between the two germline ends.

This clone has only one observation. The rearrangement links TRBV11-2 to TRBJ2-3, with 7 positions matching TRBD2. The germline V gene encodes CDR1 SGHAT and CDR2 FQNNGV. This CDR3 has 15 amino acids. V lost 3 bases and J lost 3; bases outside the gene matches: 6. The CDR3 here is CASSLHGRYTDTQYF. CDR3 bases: TGTGCCAGCAGCTTGCACGGGAGGTATACAGATACGCAGTATTTT.

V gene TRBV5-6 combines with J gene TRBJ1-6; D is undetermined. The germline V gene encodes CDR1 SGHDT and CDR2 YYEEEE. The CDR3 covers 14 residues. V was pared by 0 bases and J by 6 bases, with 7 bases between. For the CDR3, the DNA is TGTGCCAGCAGCTTGGCCGTCAGTAATTCACCCCTCCACTTT. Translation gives CASSLAVSNSPLHF.

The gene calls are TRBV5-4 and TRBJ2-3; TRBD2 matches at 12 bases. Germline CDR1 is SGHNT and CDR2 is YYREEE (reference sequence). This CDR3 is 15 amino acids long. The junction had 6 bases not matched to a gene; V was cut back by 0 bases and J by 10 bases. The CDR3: CASSLDRLAGVSQYF. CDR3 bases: TGTGCCAGCAGCTTGGACAGACTAGCGGGAGTTTCGCAGTATTTT. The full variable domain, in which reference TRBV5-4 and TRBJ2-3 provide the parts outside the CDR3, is ETGVTQSPTHLIKTRGQQVTLRCSSQSGHNTVSWYQQALGQGPQFIFQYYREEENGRGNFPPRFSGLQFPNYSSELNVNALELDDSALYLCASSLDRLAGVSQYFGPGTRLTVL.

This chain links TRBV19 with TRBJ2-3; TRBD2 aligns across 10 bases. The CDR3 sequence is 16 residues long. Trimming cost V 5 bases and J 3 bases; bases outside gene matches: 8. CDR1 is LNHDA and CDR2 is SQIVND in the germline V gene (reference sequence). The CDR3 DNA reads TGTGCCAGTAGTGGACCGGGACTAGCGACGACAGATACGCAGTATTTT. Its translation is CASSGPGLATTDTQYF.

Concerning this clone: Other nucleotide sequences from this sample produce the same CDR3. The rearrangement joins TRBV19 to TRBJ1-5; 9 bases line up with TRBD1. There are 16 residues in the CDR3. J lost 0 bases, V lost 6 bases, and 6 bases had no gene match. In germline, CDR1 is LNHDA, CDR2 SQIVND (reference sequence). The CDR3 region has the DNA TGTGCCAGTAGGACAGGGGGACGATATAGCAATCAGCCCCAGCATTTT. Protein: CASRTGGRYSNQPQHF. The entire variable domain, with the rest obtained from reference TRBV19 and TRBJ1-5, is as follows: DGGITQSPKYLFRKEGQNVTLSCEQNLNHDAMYWYRQDPGQGLRLIYYSQIVNDFQKGDIAEGYSVSREKKESFPLTVTSAQKNPTAFYLCASRTGGRYSNQPQHFGDGTRLSIL.

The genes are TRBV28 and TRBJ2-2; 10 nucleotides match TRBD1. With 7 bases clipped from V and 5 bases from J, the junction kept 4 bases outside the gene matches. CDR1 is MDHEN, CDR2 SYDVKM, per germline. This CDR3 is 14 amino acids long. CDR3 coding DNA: TGTGCCAGCATTTCGGGACAGGGGACCGGGGAGCTGTTTTTT. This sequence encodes CASISGQGTGELFF. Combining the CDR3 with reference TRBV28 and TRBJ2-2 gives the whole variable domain DVKVTQSSRYLVKRTGEKVFLECVQDMDHENMFWYRQDPGLGLRLIYFSYDVKMKEKGDIPEGYSVSREKKERFSLILESASTNQTSMYLCASISGQGTGELFFGEGSRLTVL.

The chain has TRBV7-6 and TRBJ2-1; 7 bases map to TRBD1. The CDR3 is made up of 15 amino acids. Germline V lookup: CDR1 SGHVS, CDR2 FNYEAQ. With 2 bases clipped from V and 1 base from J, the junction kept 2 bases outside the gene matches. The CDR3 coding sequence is TGTGCCAGCAGCTTAAAGGGGGCGTCCTACAATGAGCAGTTCTTC. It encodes CASSLKGASYNEQFF.

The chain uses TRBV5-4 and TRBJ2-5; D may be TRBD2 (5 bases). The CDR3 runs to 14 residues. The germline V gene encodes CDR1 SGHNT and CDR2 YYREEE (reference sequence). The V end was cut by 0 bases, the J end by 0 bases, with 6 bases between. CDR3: CASSLVSDQETQYF. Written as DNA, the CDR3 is TGTGCCAGCAGCTTGGTTAGCGACCAAGAGACCCAGTACTTC.

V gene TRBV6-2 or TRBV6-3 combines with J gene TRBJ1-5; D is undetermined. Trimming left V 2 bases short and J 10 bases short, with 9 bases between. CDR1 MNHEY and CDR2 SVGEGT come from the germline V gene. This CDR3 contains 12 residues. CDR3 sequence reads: CASSYTASPQHF. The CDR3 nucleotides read TGTGCCAGCAGTTACACCGCGTCCCCCCAGCATTTT.

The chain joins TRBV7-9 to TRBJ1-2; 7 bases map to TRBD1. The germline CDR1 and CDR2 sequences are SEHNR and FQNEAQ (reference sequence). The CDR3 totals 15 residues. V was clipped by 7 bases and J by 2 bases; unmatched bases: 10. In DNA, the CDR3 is TGTGCCAGCACCCTTAGCCGAGGGGGCAACTATGGCTACACCTTC. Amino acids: CASTLSRGGNYGYTF. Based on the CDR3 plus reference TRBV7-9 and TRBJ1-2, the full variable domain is DTGVSQNPRHKITKRGQNVTFRCDPISEHNRLYWYRQTLGQGPEFLTYFQNEAQLEKSRLLSDRFSAERPKGSFSTLEIQRTEQGDSAMYLCASTLSRGGNYGYTFGSGTRLTVV.

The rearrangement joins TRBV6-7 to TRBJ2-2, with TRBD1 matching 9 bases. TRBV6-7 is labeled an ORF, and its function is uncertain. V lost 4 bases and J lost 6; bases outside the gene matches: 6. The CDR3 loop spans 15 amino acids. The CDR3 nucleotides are TGTGCCAGCAGTTTCAAGGACAGGGGCCCCGGGGAGCTGTTTTTT. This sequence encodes CASSFKDRGPGELFF.